One T cell receptor (beta chain) is described in this entry. The sample comes from a study of blood T cell repertoires in COVID-19. Original processing notes: It was from reference gene primer amplification that nucleated cell counts were estimated. The table came from immunoSEQ multiplex PCR; TCRdb's copy has only in-frame clones and leaves some out. That table gives V, J and clone size, and the DNA gave D and trimming. The table includes over 250,000 clones, approximately 90% detected once. CDR1 is SGHDT, CDR2 YYEEEE, per germline. V was clipped by 4 bases and J by 4 bases, with 14 bases between them. This CDR3 is built from 15 residues.

The specimen sequenced was peripheral blood. The genes are TRBV5-6 and TRBJ2-2; perhaps TRBD1 as D (5 bases). This TCR was sampled from a man aged 55 to 69 who had recovered from COVID-19. This CDR3 reads CASSDGARSTGELFF. CDR3 coding DNA: TGTGCCAGCAGCGATGGGGCACGGTCCACCGGGGAGCTGTTTTTT.